Sequencing of this TCR beta chain was carried out in a study of identical twins. The study, taken as a whole, reports: Donors were not followed over many years; analysis was cross-sectional. Cord blood's abundant beta clonotypes had fewer insertions, unlike memory repertoires. There was more out-of-frame TCR alpha sharing in monozygotic twins than models estimated. Twins' excess sharing was less marked for out-of-frame beta sequences.

This CDR3 has 14 residues. CDR1 and CDR2 (germline): SGHAT, FQNNGV. Trimming cost V 0 bases and J 4 bases, with 10 bases left between them. The sample holds a few counts of this clonotype. Its antigen is not known. TCRdb re-analysed the 5' RACE reads in MiXCR, keeping a single row per CDR3 protein. The table includes 1.5 million to 2 million distinct CDR3 sequences, less than 40% detected once. The TCR was taken from a newborn girl in good health. The sequenced sample was cord blood. This chain joins TRBV11-2 and TRBJ2-7, with a possible D match to TRBD2 (5 bases). Here the CDR3 reads CASSLEWRVYEQYF. The CDR3 DNA reads TGTGCCAGCAGCTTAGAATGGCGGGTTTACGAGCAGTACTTC.